The text below deals with one T cell receptor beta chain. Its target is unknown. Sampled 1 year posttransplant, controls received myeloablative marrow transplants, methotrexate and a calcineurin inhibitor. The data are from a study of T cells after posttransplantation cyclophosphamide. Whole-study results and caveats: Later post-transplant blood repertoires were often dominated by donor CD8+ memory clones.

Some clones are missing from TCRdb's copy, which holds only in-frame ones; the method was immunoSEQ multiplex PCR. This repertoire shows approximately 15,000 clones, more than 80% found once; its top ten account for 2.8%. The germline V gene encodes CDR1 SGHAT and CDR2 FQDESV (reference sequence). V gave up 5 bases and J gave up 2 bases, with 19 bases separating them. This CDR3 is 16 amino acids long. The genes are TRBV11-1 and TRBJ2-7, with TRBD2 as a possible D gene (6 bases). This receptor was identified in a male patient aged 30 to 39 who received an allogeneic stem cell transplant from an unrelated donor, was CMV-positive, and had acute and chronic GVHD. The graft donor may have contributed some T cells. The material was PBMCs, obtained around 59 weeks after allogeneic stem cell transplant with calcineurin inhibitor and methotrexate. The CDR3 DNA follows: TGTGCCAGCAGCGGCCACCGGGGGAAGGGGCCCTACGAGCAGTACTTC. Translating it yields CASSGHRGKGPYEQYF. Combining the CDR3 with reference TRBV11-1 and TRBJ2-7 gives the whole variable domain EAEVAQSPRYKITEKSQAVAFWCDPISGHATLYWYRQILGQGPELLVQFQDESVVDDSQLPKDRFSAERLKGVDSTLKIQPAELGDSAMYLCASSGHRGKGPYEQYFGPGTRLTVT.